This TCR beta chain is from a study of shared clonotypes between healthy human individuals. CD45RO-negative CD8 cells positively selected for CCR7 made up the naive population, which excluded terminally differentiated effector memory CD45RA+ cells. The CDR3 is 16 residues long. Germline V CDR1 and CDR2: SGHAT, FQNNGV. V lost 5 bases and J lost 7; bases outside the gene matches: 11. TCRdb keeps only in-frame clones here, not all; method: immunoSEQ multiplex PCR. The sample includes hundreds of thousands of clones, roughly 98% of them seen just once. Material: naive CD8+ T cells sorted from blood. The rearrangement links TRBV11-2 to TRBJ2-1; 10 bases are shared with TRBD2. The clonotype originates from a man aged 25-40 years in good health. The CDR3 loop reads CASSQYGTSVRNEQFF. In DNA form, the CDR3 reads TGTGCCAGCAGCCAATATGGGACTAGCGTAAGAAATGAGCAGTTCTTC.